These T cell receptor beta chains were read from a single sample in a study of CD8+ T cells in alopecia areata. Clones were sequenced by immunoSEQ multiplex PCR, and TCRdb holds only the in-frame ones, with some missing. Among about 97,000 clones listed, more than 35% were seen once. Specimen: CD4+ T cells sorted from blood. The receptors originated from a human donor with alopecia areata. The CDR3 runs from the conserved cysteine through the conserved F or W. A D gene is named only where the DNA matches it firmly. Clone size, where shown, is once, few, many, or a class for clones that have expanded.

J gene: TRBJ2-1; V gene: TRBV5-1; clone size: .; D gene: .; CDR3 protein: CASSLPSVNEQFF; CDR3 DNA: TGCGCCAGCAGCTTGCCTAGTGTCAATGAGCAGTTCTTC
J gene: TRBJ1-2; V gene: TRBV30; clone size: .; D gene: TRBD1; CDR3 protein: CAWSTGTGAADGYTF; CDR3 DNA: TGTGCCTGGTCGACCGGGACAGGGGCCGCCGATGGCTACACCTTC
J gene: TRBJ2-5; V gene: TRBV5-1; clone size: few; D gene: .; CDR3 protein: CASSLGLEETQYF; CDR3 DNA: TGCGCCAGCAGCTTGGGACTGGAAGAGACCCAGTACTTC
J gene: TRBJ2-7; V gene: TRBV29-1; clone size: .; D gene: TRBD1; CDR3 protein: CSVRQGKVVDEQYF; CDR3 DNA: TGCAGCGTCAGACAGGGTAAGGTTGTGGACGAGCAGTACTTC
J gene: TRBJ2-3; V gene: TRBV2; clone size: .; D gene: TRBD1; CDR3 protein: CASTWTGEDTQYF; CDR3 DNA: TGTGCCAGCACCTGGACAGGGGAGGATACGCAGTATTTT
J gene: TRBJ2-1; V gene: TRBV5-1; clone size: .; D gene: .; CDR3 protein: CASSLGTAYNEQFF; CDR3 DNA: TGCGCCAGCAGCTTGGGGACAGCCTACAATGAGCAGTTCTTC
J gene: TRBJ2-6; V gene: TRBV10-3; clone size: few; D gene: TRBD1; CDR3 protein: CAIKRGTGGSGANVLTF; CDR3 DNA: TGTGCCATCAAGAGAGGGACAGGGGGCTCTGGGGCCAACGTCCTGACTTTC
J gene: TRBJ2-3; V gene: TRBV7-2; clone size: few; D gene: TRBD2; CDR3 protein: CASSLAASGSLTDTQYF; CDR3 DNA: TGTGCCAGCAGCTTAGCGGCTAGCGGGAGTTTGACAGATACGCAGTATTTT
J gene: TRBJ2-5; V gene: TRBV7-8; clone size: .; D gene: .; CDR3 protein: CASGRETQYF; CDR3 DNA: TGTGCCAGCGGAAGGGAGACCCAGTACTTC
J gene: TRBJ2-7; V gene: TRBV6-5; clone size: .; D gene: .; CDR3 protein: CASSYSLRPPAYEQYF; CDR3 DNA: TGTGCCAGCAGTTATTCCCTCCGACCTCCGGCCTACGAGCAGTACTTC
J gene: TRBJ1-2; V gene: TRBV28; clone size: .; D gene: .; CDR3 protein: CASSDGRRSYGYTF; CDR3 DNA: TGTGCCAGCAGTGATGGACGGCGAAGCTATGGCTACACCTTC
J gene: TRBJ1-6; V gene: TRBV27; clone size: few; D gene: .; CDR3 protein: CASSLRGGFSPLHF; CDR3 DNA: TGTGCCAGCAGTTTAAGGGGGGGCTTCTCACCCCTCCACTTT
J gene: TRBJ2-2; V gene: TRBV7-2; clone size: .; D gene: .; CDR3 protein: CASSLDGAGELFF; CDR3 DNA: TGTGCCAGCAGCTTAGATGGCGCCGGGGAGCTGTTTTTT
J gene: TRBJ2-1; V gene: TRBV5-1; clone size: .; D gene: .; CDR3 protein: CASSLEWGRNNEQFF; CDR3 DNA: TGCGCCAGCAGCTTGGAGTGGGGGCGCAACAATGAGCAGTTCTTC
J gene: TRBJ1-2; V gene: TRBV30; clone size: .; D gene: TRBD1; CDR3 protein: CAWSLTGAYGYTF; CDR3 DNA: TGTGCCTGGAGTCTAACAGGGGCCTATGGCTACACCTTC
J gene: TRBJ1-5; V gene: TRBV6-1; clone size: few; D gene: .; CDR3 protein: CASLVGISNQPQHF; CDR3 DNA: TGTGCCAGCCTAGTGGGCATTTCTAATCAGCCCCAGCATTTT
J gene: TRBJ1-6; V gene: TRBV28; clone size: .; D gene: .; CDR3 protein: CASSRTGNNSPLHF; CDR3 DNA: TGTGCCAGCAGCCGTACAGGGAATAATTCACCCCTCCACTTT
J gene: TRBJ2-3; V gene: TRBV15; clone size: few; D gene: TRBD2; CDR3 protein: CATSRGLAGRTDTQYF; CDR3 DNA: TGTGCCACCAGCAGAGGACTAGCGGGACGAACAGATACGCAGTATTTT
J gene: TRBJ2-7; V gene: TRBV2; clone size: few; D gene: TRBD1; CDR3 protein: CASSANRGDEQYF; CDR3 DNA: TGTGCCAGCAGTGCCAACAGGGGTGACGAGCAGTACTTC
J gene: TRBJ1-2; V gene: TRBV30; clone size: .; D gene: .; CDR3 protein: CAWSAVYGYTF; CDR3 DNA: TGTGCCTGGAGTGCCGTCTATGGCTACACCTTC
J gene: TRBJ2-7; V gene: TRBV28; clone size: few; D gene: .; CDR3 protein: CASSLWGRSYEQYF; CDR3 DNA: TGTGCCAGCAGTTTATGGGGACGGAGCTACGAGCAGTACTTC
J gene: TRBJ2-1; V gene: TRBV5-1; clone size: .; D gene: TRBD2; CDR3 protein: CASSLLGLARSSYNEQFF; CDR3 DNA: TGCGCCAGCAGCTTGTTGGGACTAGCGAGGAGCTCCTACAATGAGCAGTTCTTC
J gene: TRBJ2-7; V gene: TRBV5-1; clone size: .; D gene: .; CDR3 protein: CASSWRESSYEQYF; CDR3 DNA: TGCGCCAGCAGCTGGAGAGAAAGCTCCTACGAGCAGTACTTC
J gene: TRBJ2-2; V gene: TRBV29-1; clone size: .; D gene: .; CDR3 protein: CSVEVRESNTGELFF; CDR3 DNA: TGCAGCGTTGAAGTTCGGGAATCGAACACCGGGGAGCTGTTTTTT
J gene: TRBJ2-1; V gene: TRBV6-5; clone size: once; D gene: TRBD2; CDR3 protein: CASSWGGTSYNEQFF; CDR3 DNA: TGTGCCAGCAGTTGGGGGGGGACGTCCTACAATGAGCAGTTCTTC
J gene: TRBJ2-7; V gene: TRBV11-1; clone size: few; D gene: .; CDR3 protein: CASSIWTYEQYF; CDR3 DNA: TGTGCCAGCAGTATTTGGACCTACGAGCAGTACTTC
J gene: TRBJ2-7; V gene: TRBV7-9; clone size: .; D gene: .; CDR3 protein: CASSLYEGHEQYF; CDR3 DNA: TGTGCCAGCAGCTTATACGAAGGCCACGAGCAGTACTTC
J gene: TRBJ2-1; V gene: TRBV5-1; clone size: few; D gene: .; CDR3 protein: CASSLESYNEQFF; CDR3 DNA: TGCGCCAGCAGCTTGGAATCATACAATGAGCAGTTCTTC